This T cell receptor beta chain emerged from a study of prognosis after radiotherapy for stage I lung cancer. About the research overall: Operability status for all non-small cell lung cancer patients was recorded as medically inoperable.

V gave up 6 bases and J gave up 4 bases, with 25 bases separating them. The CDR3 is 18 residues long. Per the germline V gene, CDR1 is SGDLS and CDR2 is YYNGEE. Two rounds of multiplex PCR amplified TCR beta CDR3 from genomic DNA. The authors ran first-round PCR with primers specific to each TRBV and TRBJ gene. TCRdb called the multiplex PCR reads again in MiXCR, with one record for every CDR3 protein. The table includes 8,000 to 9,000 distinct CDR3 sequences, roughly 60% detected once. This clonotype is labeled medium-sized. This sequence originates from a donor over 45 with non-small cell lung cancer. The sample here was PBMCs, taken before or after stereotactic body radiation therapy (not recorded which). This rearrangement joins TRBV9 to TRBJ2-2, with D possibly being TRBD1 (6 bases). Here the CDR3 reads CASTGTPDRRLPTGELFF. For the CDR3, the DNA is TGTGCCAGCACCGGAACTCCTGACAGGCGATTACCCACCGGGGAGCTGTTTTTT.